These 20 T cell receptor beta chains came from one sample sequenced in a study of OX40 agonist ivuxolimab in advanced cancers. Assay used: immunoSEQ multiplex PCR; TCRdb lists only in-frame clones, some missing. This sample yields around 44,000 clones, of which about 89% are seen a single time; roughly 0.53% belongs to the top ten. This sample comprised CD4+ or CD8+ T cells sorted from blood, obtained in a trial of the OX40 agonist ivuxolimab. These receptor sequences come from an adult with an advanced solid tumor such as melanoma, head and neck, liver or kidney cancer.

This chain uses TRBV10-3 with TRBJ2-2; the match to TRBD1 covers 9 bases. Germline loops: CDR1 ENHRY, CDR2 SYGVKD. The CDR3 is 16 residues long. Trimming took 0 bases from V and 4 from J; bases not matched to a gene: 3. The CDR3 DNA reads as TGTGCCATCAGTGAGTCGTGGACAGGGGCCACCGGGGAGCTGTTTTTT. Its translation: CAISESWTGATGELFF.

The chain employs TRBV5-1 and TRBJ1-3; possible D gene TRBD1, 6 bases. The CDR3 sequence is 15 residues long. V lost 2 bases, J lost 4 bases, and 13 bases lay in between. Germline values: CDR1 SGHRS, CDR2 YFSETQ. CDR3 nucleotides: TGCGCCAGCAGCTTAGGAGGGGGATCCGGAAACACCATATATTTT. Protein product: CASSLGGGSGNTIYF.

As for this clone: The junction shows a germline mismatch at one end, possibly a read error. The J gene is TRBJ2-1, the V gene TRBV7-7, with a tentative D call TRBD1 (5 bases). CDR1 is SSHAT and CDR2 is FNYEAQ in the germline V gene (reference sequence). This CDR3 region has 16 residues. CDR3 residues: CASSPRQGADYNEQFF. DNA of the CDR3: TGTGCTAGCAGCCCCCGGCAGGGCGCGGACTACAATGAGCAGTTCTTC.

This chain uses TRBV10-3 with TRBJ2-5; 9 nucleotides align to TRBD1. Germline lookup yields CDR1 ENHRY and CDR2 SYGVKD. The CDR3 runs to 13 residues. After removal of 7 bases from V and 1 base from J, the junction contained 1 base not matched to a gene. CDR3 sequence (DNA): TGTGCCATCAACAGGGGGCGCCAAGAGACCCAGTACTTC. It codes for CAINRGRQETQYF.

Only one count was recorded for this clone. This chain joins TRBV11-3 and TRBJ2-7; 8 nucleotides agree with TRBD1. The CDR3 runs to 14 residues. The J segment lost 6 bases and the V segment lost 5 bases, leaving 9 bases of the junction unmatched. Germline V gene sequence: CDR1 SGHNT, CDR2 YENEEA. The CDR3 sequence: CASSGQGHRGEQYF. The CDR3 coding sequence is TGTGCCAGCAGCGGACAGGGCCATCGGGGCGAGCAGTACTTC. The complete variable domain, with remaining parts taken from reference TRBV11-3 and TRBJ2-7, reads EAGVVQSPRYKIIEKKQPVAFWCNPISGHNTLYWYLQNLGQGPELLIRYENEEAVDDSQLPKDRFSAERLKGVDSTLKIQPAELGDSAVYLCASSGQGHRGEQYFGPGTRLTVT.

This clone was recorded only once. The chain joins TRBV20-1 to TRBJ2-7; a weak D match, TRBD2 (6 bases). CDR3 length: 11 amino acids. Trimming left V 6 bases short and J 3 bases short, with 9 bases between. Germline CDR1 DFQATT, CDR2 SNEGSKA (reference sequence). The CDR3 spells CSAMTSYEQYF. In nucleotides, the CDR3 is TGCAGTGCAATGACTAGCTACGAGCAGTACTTC.

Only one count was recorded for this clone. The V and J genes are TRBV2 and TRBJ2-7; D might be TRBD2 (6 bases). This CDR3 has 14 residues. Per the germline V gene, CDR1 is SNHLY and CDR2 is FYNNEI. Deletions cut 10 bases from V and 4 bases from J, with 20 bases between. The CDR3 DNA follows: TGTGCCAACCGTAAGGCTAGCGACTTATACGAGCAGTACTTC. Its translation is CANRKASDLYEQYF.

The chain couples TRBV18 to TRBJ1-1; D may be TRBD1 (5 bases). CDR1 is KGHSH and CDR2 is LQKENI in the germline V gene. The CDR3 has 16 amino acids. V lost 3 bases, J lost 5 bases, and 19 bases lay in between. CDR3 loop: CASSPGAGRLWTEAFF. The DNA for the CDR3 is TGTGCCAGCTCACCCGGGGCAGGAAGGCTCTGGACTGAAGCTTTCTTT.

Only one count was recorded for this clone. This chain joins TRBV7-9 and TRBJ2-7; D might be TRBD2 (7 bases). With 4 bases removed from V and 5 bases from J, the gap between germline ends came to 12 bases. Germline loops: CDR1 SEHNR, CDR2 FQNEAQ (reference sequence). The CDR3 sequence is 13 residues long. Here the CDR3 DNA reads TGTGCCAGCAGCTACCGGGGGGCTCACGAGCAGTACTTC. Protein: CASSYRGAHEQYF.

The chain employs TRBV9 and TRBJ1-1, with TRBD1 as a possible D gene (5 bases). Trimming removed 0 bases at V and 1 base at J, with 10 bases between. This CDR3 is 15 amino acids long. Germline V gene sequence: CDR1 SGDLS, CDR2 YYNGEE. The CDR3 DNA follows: TGTGCCAGCAGCGTAGGATCCGGGGGGAACACTGAAGCTTTCTTT. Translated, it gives CASSVGSGGNTEAFF.

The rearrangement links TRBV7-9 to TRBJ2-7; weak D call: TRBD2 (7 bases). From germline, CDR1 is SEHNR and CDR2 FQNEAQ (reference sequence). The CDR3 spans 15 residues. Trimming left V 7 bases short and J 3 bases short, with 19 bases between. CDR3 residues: CASTTRGGSGYEQYF. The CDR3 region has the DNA TGTGCCAGCACTACTAGGGGGGGCTCGGGCTACGAGCAGTACTTC.

The CDR3 DNA reads TGCAGCGTTGGGGACACTAGACGGGAGACCCAGTACTTC. Translation: CSVGDTRRETQYF. V and J are TRBV29-1 and TRBJ2-5; D is perhaps TRBD1 (6 bases). Deletions cut 4 bases from V and 5 bases from J, with 14 bases between. The germline CDR1 and CDR2 sequences are SQVTM and ANQGSEA. The CDR3 spans 13 residues.

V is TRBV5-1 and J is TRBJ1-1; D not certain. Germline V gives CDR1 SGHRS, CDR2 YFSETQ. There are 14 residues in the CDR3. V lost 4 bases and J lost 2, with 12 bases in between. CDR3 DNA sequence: TGCGCCAGCAGCGGGAGTCAGATTAACACTGAAGCTTTCTTT. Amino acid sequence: CASSGSQINTEAFF.

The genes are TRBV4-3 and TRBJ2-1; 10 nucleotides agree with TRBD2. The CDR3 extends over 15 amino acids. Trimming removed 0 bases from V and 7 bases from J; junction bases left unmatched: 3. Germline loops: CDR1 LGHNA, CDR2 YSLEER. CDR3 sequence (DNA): TGCGCCAGCAGCCAAGATCGAGCGGGGGGGAATGAGCAGTTCTTC. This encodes CASSQDRAGGNEQFF.

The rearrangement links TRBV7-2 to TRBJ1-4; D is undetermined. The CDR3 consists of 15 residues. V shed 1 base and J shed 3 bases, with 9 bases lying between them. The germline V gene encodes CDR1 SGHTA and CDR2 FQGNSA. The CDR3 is CASSLDRGANEKLFF. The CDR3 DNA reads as TGTGCCAGCAGCTTAGACAGAGGAGCTAATGAAAAACTGTTTTTT.

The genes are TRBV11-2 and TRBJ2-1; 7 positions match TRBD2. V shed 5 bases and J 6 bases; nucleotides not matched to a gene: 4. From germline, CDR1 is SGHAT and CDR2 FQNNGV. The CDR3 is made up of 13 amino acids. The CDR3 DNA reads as TGTGCCAGCAGCCCGGGACTACTCAATGAGCAGTTCTTC. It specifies CASSPGLLNEQFF.

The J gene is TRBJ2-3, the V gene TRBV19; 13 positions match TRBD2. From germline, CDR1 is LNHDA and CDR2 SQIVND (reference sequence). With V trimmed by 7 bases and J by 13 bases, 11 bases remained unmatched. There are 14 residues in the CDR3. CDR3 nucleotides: TGTGCCAGTACCCCAAAAGGACTAGCGGGGGAAAAGTATTTT. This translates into CASTPKGLAGEKYF.

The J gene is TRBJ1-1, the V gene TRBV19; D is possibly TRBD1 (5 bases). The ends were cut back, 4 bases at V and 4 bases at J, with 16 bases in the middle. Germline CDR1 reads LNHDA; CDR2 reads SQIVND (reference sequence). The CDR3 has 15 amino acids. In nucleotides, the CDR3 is TGTGCCAGTAGTACTCAGGCGGGGCCGGGCACTGAAGCTTTCTTT. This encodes CASSTQAGPGTEAFF. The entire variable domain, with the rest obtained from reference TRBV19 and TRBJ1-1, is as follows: DGGITQSPKYLFRKEGQNVTLSCEQNLNHDAMYWYRQDPGQGLRLIYYSQIVNDFQKGDIAEGYSVSREKKESFPLTVTSAQKNPTAFYLCASSTQAGPGTEAFFGQGTRLTVV.

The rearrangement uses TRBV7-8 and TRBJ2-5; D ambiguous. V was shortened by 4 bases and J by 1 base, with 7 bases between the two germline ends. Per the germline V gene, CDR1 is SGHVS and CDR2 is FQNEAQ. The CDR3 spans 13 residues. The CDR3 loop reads CASSSRIQETQYF. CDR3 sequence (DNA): TGTGCCAGCAGCTCGAGAATCCAAGAGACCCAGTACTTC.

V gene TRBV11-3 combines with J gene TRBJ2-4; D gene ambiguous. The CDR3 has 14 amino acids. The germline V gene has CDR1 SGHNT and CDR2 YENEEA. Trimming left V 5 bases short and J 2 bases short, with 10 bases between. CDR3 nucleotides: TGTGCCAGCAGCCCCTACGGTACCAAAAACATTCAGTACTTC. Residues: CASSPYGTKNIQYF.